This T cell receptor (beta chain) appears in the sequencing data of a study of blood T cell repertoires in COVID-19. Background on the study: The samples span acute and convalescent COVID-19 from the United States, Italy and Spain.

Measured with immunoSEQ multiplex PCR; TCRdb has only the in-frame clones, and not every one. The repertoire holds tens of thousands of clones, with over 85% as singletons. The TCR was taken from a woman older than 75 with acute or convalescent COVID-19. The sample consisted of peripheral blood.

CDR3 region: CASSQGRSTDTQYF. The DNA for the CDR3 is TGCGCCAGCAGCCAAGGCCGGAGCACAGATACGCAGTATTTT. The rearrangement uses TRBV4-1 and TRBJ2-3; D ambiguous. Germline assignment: CDR1 MGHRA and CDR2 YSYEKL. The CDR3 is 14 amino acids. V shed 1 base and J shed 0 bases, with 5 bases lying between them.